This T cell receptor beta chain comes out of a study of cytomegalovirus exposure and HLA in healthy donors. Study-wide context: In an earlier analysis, 90 million to 130 million unique TCR beta sequences were found from approximately 190 million T cells. Study outcomes and limitations: Reported findings show TCR beta sequences accurately forecast HLA-A and HLA-B alleles in most subjects.

Of note for this clone: Its antigen is as yet unknown.

V gave up 4 bases and J gave up 4 bases; unmatched junction bases: 4. The CDR3 contains 16 residues. Germline CDR1 and CDR2: LGHNA and YSLEER. Donors sampled were nominally healthy, though unrecorded immune exposures were likely. The PCR used 60 Vbeta and 13 Jbeta primers. TCRdb's table, derived via immunoSEQ multiplex PCR, lists solely in-frame clones and lacks some. The sample lists about 140,000 clones; nearly 80% were seen once. This sequence joins TRBV4-3 and TRBJ2-1, with TRBD2 identical over 13 bases. The sample was PBMCs. The source of this sequence is a male donor in good health and CMV-seronegative. The CDR3 DNA sequence: TGCGCCAGCAGCCTGGGGACTAGCGGGGATTACAATGAGCAGTTCTTC. It specifies CASSLGTSGDYNEQFF.